This entry describes one TCR beta chain. Its matching antigen is unknown. This PCR relied on a set of 60 Vbeta primers and 13 Jbeta primers. Method: immunoSEQ multiplex PCR; TCRdb's copy keeps in-frame clones and lacks some. The sample contains approximately 220,000 clones, about three quarters of which appear only once. This sample was taken from a study of cytomegalovirus exposure and HLA in healthy donors. Study-level information: Early released data comprised about 85 million unique TCRs from HLA-typed donors. Study-wide findings and caveats: In an earlier analysis, productive rearrangement rates for most beta V segments clustered near 90% or 30%.

Trimming shortened V by 7 bases and J by 3 bases, and 15 bases separated the two germline ends. The CDR3 is made up of 15 amino acids. The germline gives CDR1 SGHTA, CDR2 FQGTGA. The TCR was taken from a male donor in good health and CMV-seronegative. The sample comprised PBMCs. The chain uses TRBV7-3 and TRBJ2-2; perhaps TRBD2 as D (6 bases). The CDR3 is CASTSGVGDTGELFF. Here the CDR3 DNA reads TGTGCCAGCACCTCGGGGGTGGGAGACACCGGGGAGCTGTTTTTT.